The 8 T cell receptor beta chains given below trace back to one sample, sequenced in a study of T cells of healthy individuals. One entry per CDR3 protein results from TCRdb running MiXCR on the 5' RACE reads. The sample lists 90,000 to 100,000 distinct CDR3 sequences, 17% occurring once. The source of these receptors is a human donor in good health.

This chain connects TRBV28 to TRBJ2-7; D gene ambiguous. The length of the CDR3 is 14 residues. With 2 bases removed from V and 5 bases from J, the gap between germline ends came to 13 bases. The germline V gene has CDR1 MDHEN and CDR2 SYDVKM. As DNA, the CDR3 is TGTGCCAGCAGTTTAGGCACATCCAGCCACGAGCAGTACTTC. Its protein is CASSLGTSSHEQYF.

This clonotype turned up a few times. The rearrangement uses TRBV10-3 and TRBJ1-5; D call uncertain. The CDR3 is 15 residues long. V gave up 1 base and J gave up 1 base, with 8 bases separating them. The germline V gene has CDR1 ENHRY and CDR2 SYGVKD. CDR3 nucleotides: TGTGCCATCAGTGAGTTCGGGCCGAGCAATCAGCCCCAGCATTTT. Its protein product is CAISEFGPSNQPQHF.

The count of this clonotype is one. The genes are TRBV3-1 and TRBJ2-2, with D tentatively TRBD2 (6 bases). The germline gives CDR1 LGHDT, CDR2 YNNKEL (reference sequence). This CDR3 region has 16 residues. Trimming removed 1 base from V and 3 bases from J, with 12 bases in between. Written as DNA, the CDR3 is TGTGCCAGCAGCCAAGCCATGACTAGTCACACCGGGGAGCTGTTTTTT. Translating it yields CASSQAMTSHTGELFF.

At least ten counts were recorded for this clonotype. The rearrangement links TRBV4-3 to TRBJ2-1; 15 nucleotides line up with TRBD2. The CDR3 has 17 amino acids. With 3 bases clipped from V and 8 bases from J, the junction kept 8 bases outside the gene matches. Germline V gives CDR1 LGHNA, CDR2 YSLEER. CDR3 DNA sequence: TGCGCCAGCAGCCATTCCTGGACTAGCGGGAGGGGCGATGAGCAGTTCTTC. Translation: CASSHSWTSGRGDEQFF.

This clonotype was detected many times. Here the CDR3 DNA reads TGCAGTGCTATCCGGACAGGGGGAAATTCACCCCTCCACTTT. Translation gives CSAIRTGGNSPLHF. The chain employs TRBV20-1 and TRBJ1-6, with TRBD1 identical over 10 bases. Trimming removed 4 bases from V and 7 bases from J; junction bases left unmatched: 4. Germline V CDR1 and CDR2: DFQATT, SNEGSKA (reference sequence). The CDR3 consists of 14 residues.

The table lists this clonotype with a few counts. This chain connects TRBV5-1 to TRBJ2-2; D gene unclear. The CDR3 extends over 12 amino acids. The germline V and J ends were trimmed by 4 bases and 7 bases, with 8 bases remaining between them. The germline V gene encodes CDR1 SGHRS and CDR2 YFSETQ. The CDR3 sequence is CASSPNYGELFF. In DNA form, the CDR3 reads TGCGCCAGCAGCCCTAATTACGGGGAGCTGTTTTTT.

V gene TRBV7-7 combines with J gene TRBJ2-3; 7 bases are a match to TRBD2. CDR3 length equals 14 residues. CDR1 SSHAT and CDR2 FNYEAQ come from the germline V gene (reference sequence). V lost 5 bases, J lost 6 bases, and 8 bases stayed unmatched. The CDR3 coding sequence is TGTGCCAGCAGCCCTACATCGCGGGGGGATACGCAGTATTTT. This codes for CASSPTSRGDTQYF.

This chain links TRBV7-2 with TRBJ2-7; D not certain. This CDR3 has 14 residues. The V end was cut by 1 base, the J end by 3 bases, with 10 bases between. Germline assignment: CDR1 SGHTA and CDR2 FQGNSA. The CDR3 coding sequence is TGTGCCAGCAGCTTAGTAGTAGGAGTCTACGAGCAGTACTTC. Protein sequence: CASSLVVGVYEQYF.